One sample yielded the 24 T cell receptor beta chains listed below, sequenced in a study of cytomegalovirus exposure and HLA in healthy donors (dated 2017 in TCRdb). The protocol used for the library was the immunoSEQ multiplex PCR assay. This is the immuneACCESS table as TCRdb keeps it, with only in-frame sequences that have V and J called. A part of the clones is gone; compared with another copy, unresolved V genes explain less than half, and the rest is unexplained. In all, the sample holds roughly 250,000 clones, and approximately 83% of those were seen once. Roughly 1.2% of the sample belongs to the ten largest clones. Material for sequencing was PBMCs. The receptors come from a woman in her 30s in good health and CMV-seropositive.

This clone appeared once. The rearrangement uses TRBV10-1 and TRBJ2-3; D is possibly TRBD2 (5 bases). Germline lookup yields CDR1 WNHNN and CDR2 SYGVQD (reference sequence). Trimming took off 8 bases at V and 5 bases at J, with 14 bases between the two ends. The CDR3 runs 13 residues. CDR3 DNA: TGCGCCAGCTCCGACCCGGGGAGAGATACGCAGTATTTT. It is translated as CASSDPGRDTQYF.

The chain couples TRBV11-3 to TRBJ2-7; 10 nucleotides line up with TRBD1. Unmatched junction bases numbered 6, after V lost 3 bases and J lost 4 bases. This CDR3 comprises 15 residues. Germline V CDR1 and CDR2: SGHNT, YENEEA. CDR3: CASSFPGQGMYEQYF. The CDR3 coding sequence is TGTGCCAGCAGCTTTCCGGGACAGGGGATGTACGAGCAGTACTTC.

V is TRBV18 and J is TRBJ2-1; the match to TRBD2 covers 7 bases. Germline V gives CDR1 KGHSH, CDR2 LQKENI. The CDR3 is 17 residues long. Trimming removed 3 bases from V and 0 bases from J; junction bases left unmatched: 8. The CDR3 sequence: CASSPLQRESSYNEQFF. The CDR3, as DNA: TGTGCCAGCTCACCTCTCCAGCGGGAAAGCTCCTACAATGAGCAGTTCTTC.

The chain employs TRBV2 and TRBJ1-5; D is unclear. The V gene's germline CDR1 is SNHLY and CDR2 FYNNEI. This CDR3 spans 14 amino acids. With 0 bases removed from V and 5 bases from J, the gap between germline ends came to 8 bases. CDR3 nucleotides: TGTGCCAGCAGTGAAGCTACGCGGGATCAGCCCCAGCATTTT. Its protein is CASSEATRDQPQHF.

The chain uses TRBV5-1 and TRBJ1-1; perhaps TRBD1 as D (5 bases). The CDR3 contains 15 residues. Trimming pared 2 bases from V and 10 bases from J, leaving 21 bases between. Germline CDR1 is SGHRS and CDR2 is YFSETQ. The CDR3 sequence: CASSLDPGLQFGAFF. The DNA of the CDR3 is TGCGCCAGCAGCTTAGACCCAGGGCTCCAGTTCGGAGCTTTCTTT.

This clone was counted only a few times. The rearrangement links TRBV15 to TRBJ2-7; TRBD2 matches at 7 bases. Trimming at V came to 6 bases and at J to 0 bases, leaving 11 bases not matched to a gene. The CDR3 contains 16 residues. Germline V gene lookup returns CDR1 LNHNV and CDR2 YYDKDF (reference sequence). DNA of the CDR3: TGTGCCACCAGTTCCAAGAGGGGAGGGAGCTCCTACGAGCAGTACTTC. Encoded protein: CATSSKRGGSSYEQYF.

V gene TRBV7-8 combines with J gene TRBJ1-2; 8 bases agree with TRBD1. CDR1 SGHVS and CDR2 FQNEAQ come from the germline V gene. Trimming removed 2 bases from V and 4 bases from J; junction bases left unmatched: 9. The CDR3 extends over 16 amino acids. The CDR3 nucleotides read TGTGCCAGCAGCTTAAATATTGGACAGGGATCCTATGGCTACACCTTC. Protein sequence: CASSLNIGQGSYGYTF.

This chain uses TRBV30 with TRBJ1-1, with D maybe TRBD1 (6 bases). The germline V gene has CDR1 GTSNPN and CDR2 SVGIG (reference sequence). The ends were cut back, 2 bases at V and 4 bases at J, with 17 bases in the middle. The CDR3 has 15 residues. Written as DNA, the CDR3 is TGTGCCTGGAGTCCCTTTACAGGGCTGGGCACTGAAGCTTTCTTT. Protein product: CAWSPFTGLGTEAFF.

This clone has only one observation. The CDR3 DNA follows: TGCAGCGTTGACGAGACAGGGGGAAGGGAAAAACTGTTTTTT. Its protein product is CSVDETGGREKLFF. This chain uses TRBV29-1 with TRBJ1-4, with 9 bases that match TRBD1. V lost 3 bases to trimming and J lost 8 bases; unmatched junction nucleotides: 7. CDR1 and CDR2 from the germline V gene are SQVTM and ANQGSEA. The CDR3 has 14 residues.

This clone was seen a few times. The chain links TRBV7-9 to TRBJ2-2, with 13 bases lining up with TRBD2. Germline CDR1 SEHNR, CDR2 FQNEAQ (reference sequence). Germline trimming cut 2 bases from V and 4 bases from J; bases unmatched to any gene: 4. The CDR3 extends over 17 amino acids. For the CDR3, the DNA is TGTGCCAGCAGCTTAACTAGCGGGAGGGCAGGCACCGGGGAGCTGTTTTTT. Translating gives CASSLTSGRAGTGELFF.

The rearrangement joins TRBV6-1 to TRBJ2-7; TRBD1 matches 10 bases. This CDR3 spans 14 amino acids. CDR1 is MNHNS and CDR2 is SASEGT in the germline V gene. The V segment lost 5 bases and the J segment 7 bases; nucleotides outside the gene matches: 8. The CDR3 here is CASSLTGGVGEQYF. CDR3 DNA: TGTGCCAGCAGTCTGACAGGGGGCGTGGGGGAGCAGTACTTC.

This chain joins TRBV10-3 and TRBJ1-5; D is ambiguous. Germline values: CDR1 ENHRY, CDR2 SYGVKD. The CDR3 is 12 amino acids. Trimming shortened V by 8 bases and J by 3 bases, and 8 bases separated the two germline ends. The CDR3 here is CAIGQNNQPQHF. The CDR3 nucleotides read TGTGCCATCGGGCAGAACAATCAGCCCCAGCATTTT.

This chain connects TRBV9 to TRBJ2-5; 7 bases match TRBD2. The CDR3 is 16 residues long. Germline assignment: CDR1 SGDLS and CDR2 YYNGEE. V lost 0 bases to trimming and J lost 0 bases; unmatched junction nucleotides: 5. CDR3 loop: CASSVGIAGNQETQYF. CDR3 in DNA: TGTGCCAGCAGCGTAGGAATAGCGGGTAACCAAGAGACCCAGTACTTC.

The CDR3 nucleotides read TGCGCCAGCAGCCAAGATCGTCCGGGAGTAGAAACAGATACGCAGTATTTT. Protein product: CASSQDRPGVETDTQYF. The rearrangement links TRBV4-1 to TRBJ2-3, with D possibly TRBD2 on 6 matching bases. Germline assignment: CDR1 MGHRA and CDR2 YSYEKL. CDR3 size: 17 residues. Trimming removed 0 bases at V and 3 bases at J, with 16 bases between.

The V call is TRBV5-6, the J call TRBJ2-5; D is possibly TRBD2 (6 bases). This CDR3 is built from 15 residues. V was shortened by 5 bases and J by 5 bases, with 19 bases between the two germline ends. Germline V gives CDR1 SGHDT, CDR2 YYEEEE. CDR3 DNA sequence: TGTGCCAGCAGTAAACCGTGGGGGGTCTCGGAGACCCAGTACTTC. It is translated as CASSKPWGVSETQYF.

The rearrangement links TRBV11-2 to TRBJ2-7; TRBD2 might be the D (6 bases). The CDR3 contains 14 residues. Germline lookup yields CDR1 SGHAT and CDR2 FQNNGV. V lost 3 bases and J 4 bases, leaving 13 bases between the germline ends. CDR3: CASSLERVGYEQYF. CDR3 bases: TGTGCCAGCAGCTTGGAGCGGGTGGGATACGAGCAGTACTTC.

The chain employs TRBV25-1 and TRBJ2-2; D is unresolved. The germline V and J ends were trimmed by 5 bases and 5 bases, with 9 bases remaining between them. The CDR3 runs to 13 residues. Per the germline V gene, CDR1 is MGHDK and CDR2 is SYGVNS. The CDR3 loop reads CASSTQITGELFF. CDR3 nucleotide sequence: TGTGCCAGCAGTACACAAATTACCGGGGAGCTGTTTTTT.

The V call is TRBV4-1, the J call TRBJ1-3; D is perhaps TRBD1 (5 bases). V dropped 4 bases and J dropped 8 bases, with 12 bases sitting between them. The CDR3 consists of 13 residues. Germline CDR1 reads MGHRA; CDR2 reads YSYEKL. CDR3: CASSPLGTHTIYF. The CDR3 nucleotides are TGCGCCAGCAGCCCGCTCGGGACTCACACCATATATTTT.

The chain employs TRBV20-1 and TRBJ2-7; the D gene is possibly TRBD2 (6 bases). This CDR3 comprises 11 residues. Germline CDR1 reads DFQATT; CDR2 reads SNEGSKA (reference sequence). V lost 3 bases and J 7 bases, leaving 10 bases between the germline ends. The CDR3, as DNA: TGCAGTGCTAGTCTAGCGAAAGAGCAGTACTTC. Amino acid sequence: CSASLAKEQYF.

In its sample, this clone was seen once. The chain joins TRBV12-5 to TRBJ1-1, with D unresolved. Germline V gene data show CDR1 as LGHNT and CDR2 as FRNRAP. The V and J ends lost 4 bases and 1 base respectively, with 10 bases between them. This CDR3 has 14 residues. The DNA of the CDR3 is TGTGCTAGTGGTTCGGGAAGTCGGAACACTGAAGCTTTCTTT. Protein: CASGSGSRNTEAFF.

The chain employs TRBV10-3 and TRBJ1-5; D unclear. CDR1 and CDR2 (germline): ENHRY, SYGVKD. Deletions cut 2 bases from V and 7 bases from J, with 15 bases between. The CDR3 runs to 15 residues. CDR3 loop: CAISEEVAGGQPQHF. CDR3 bases: TGTGCCATCAGTGAGGAGGTGGCGGGTGGACAGCCCCAGCATTTT.

The chain is built from TRBV7-6 and TRBJ2-7; the D gene is possibly TRBD1 (6 bases). CDR3 size: 16 residues. The V gene's germline CDR1 is SGHVS and CDR2 FNYEAQ. Trimming cost V 0 bases and J 0 bases, with 12 bases left between them. Here the CDR3 DNA reads TGTGCCAGCAGCTTAGCGACAGGTCGCAGCTCCTACGAGCAGTACTTC. This sequence encodes CASSLATGRSSYEQYF.

The chain couples TRBV5-6 to TRBJ1-1; D is perhaps TRBD1 (6 bases). The CDR3 totals 15 residues. V was cut by 4 bases and J by 3 bases, with 16 bases left in between. The germline CDR1 and CDR2 sequences are SGHDT and YYEEEE. For the CDR3, the DNA is TGTGCCAGCAGCCTGCCCGGCCAGGGGCACACTGAAGCTTTCTTT. This encodes CASSLPGQGHTEAFF.

The chain recombines TRBV11-3 with TRBJ2-7; 9 positions agree with TRBD1. Germline V gene data show CDR1 as SGHNT and CDR2 as YENEEA. Unmatched junction bases numbered 5, after V lost 0 bases and J lost 2 bases. The CDR3 is 16 residues long. The DNA of the CDR3 is TGTGCCAGCAGCTTAGACACGGGACAGGGTCCCTACGAGCAGTACTTC. Its protein is CASSLDTGQGPYEQYF.